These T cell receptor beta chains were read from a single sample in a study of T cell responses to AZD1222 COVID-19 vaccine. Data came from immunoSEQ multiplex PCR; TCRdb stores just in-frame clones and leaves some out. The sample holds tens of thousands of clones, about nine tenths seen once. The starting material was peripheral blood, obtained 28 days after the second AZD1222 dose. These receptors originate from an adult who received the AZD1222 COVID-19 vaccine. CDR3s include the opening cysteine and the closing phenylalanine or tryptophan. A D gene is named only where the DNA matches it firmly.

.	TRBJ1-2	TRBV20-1	CSASLPGGYGYTF
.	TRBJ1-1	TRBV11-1	CASSLYQGATEAFF
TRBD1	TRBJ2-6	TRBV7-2	CASSSTGTGSGANVLTF
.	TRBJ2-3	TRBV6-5	CASSYAVHTDTQYF
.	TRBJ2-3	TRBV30	CAWSQGKGLPTDTQYF
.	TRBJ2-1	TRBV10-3	CAISESALNNEQFF
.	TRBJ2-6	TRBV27	CASSVTPAGANVLTF
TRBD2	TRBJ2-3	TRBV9	CASSGSIAGGPVRNTQYF
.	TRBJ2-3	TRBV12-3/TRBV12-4	CASRVGSDTQYF
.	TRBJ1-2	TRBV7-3	CASSLTGGGYGYTF
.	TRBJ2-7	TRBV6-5	CASRKQTEQYF
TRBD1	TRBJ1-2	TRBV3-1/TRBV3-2	CASSHRLPGQGDYGYTF
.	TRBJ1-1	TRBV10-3	CAISGRERAFF
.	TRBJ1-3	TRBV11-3	CASSPKVTHSGNTIYF
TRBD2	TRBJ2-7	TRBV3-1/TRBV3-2	CASSQTPPRLAGFDEQYF
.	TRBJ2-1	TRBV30	CALWKPPGTWGDEQFF
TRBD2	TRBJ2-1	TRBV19	CASIAGGHYNEQFF
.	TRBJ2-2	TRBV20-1	CSASFPTGELFF
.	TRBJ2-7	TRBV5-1	CASSLAPTGGGTYEQYF
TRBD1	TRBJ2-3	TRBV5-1	CASSLEAGGASDTQYF
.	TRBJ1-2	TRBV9	CASSQSSNYGYTF
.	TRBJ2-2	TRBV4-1	CASSQRPARGPGELFF
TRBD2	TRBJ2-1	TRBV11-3	CASSFKAGISEQFF
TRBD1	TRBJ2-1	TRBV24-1	CATSTGGKGYNEQFF
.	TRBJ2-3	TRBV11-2	CASSSPDTDTQYF
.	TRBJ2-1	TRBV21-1	CASTSGRDSYNEQFF
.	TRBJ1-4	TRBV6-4	CASSDSAGMSEKLFF
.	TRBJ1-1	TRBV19	CASSIQGPTEAFF
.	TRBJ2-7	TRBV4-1	CASSQVVVRGHEQYF
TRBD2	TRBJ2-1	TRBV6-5	CASSRGLAGAEQFF
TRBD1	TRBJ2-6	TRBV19	CASSRLWTGASSGANVLTF
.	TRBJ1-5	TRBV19	CASSRDIPTLVGNQPQHF
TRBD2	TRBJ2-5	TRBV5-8	CASSLVGGYETQYF
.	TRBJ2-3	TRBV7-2	CASRLALTDTQYF